A selection of T cell receptor beta chains follows, all from one sample in a study of vaccination and CD4 T cells after COVID-19. For these receptors, no antigen is known. Each CDR3 protein is one row after TCRdb ran MiXCR on the PCR reads. The profile shows about 17,000 distinct CDR3 sequences, about 50% of them singletons. This specimen consisted of CD4+ T cells from blood, cultured in vitro, obtained about 7 months after SARS-CoV-2 vaccination. These receptors were collected from a human donor who had recovered from COVID-19. CDR3s leave out the opening cysteine and the closing phenylalanine or tryptophan.

J: TRBJ2-2
V: TRBV6-5
CDR3: ASSSGGARSGELF

J: TRBJ1-3
V: TRBV20-1
CDR3: SEDQDSTPGNTIY

J: TRBJ1-2
V: TRBV6-2/TRBV6-3
CDR3: ASSRRQAGYT

J: TRBJ1-2
V: TRBV6-1
CDR3: ASSEVRTNYGYT

J: TRBJ1-5
V: TRBV19
CDR3: ASSGGITNQPQH

J: TRBJ2-1
V: TRBV20-1
CDR3: SARDPGTRSYNEQF

J: TRBJ2-1
V: TRBV7-9
CDR3: ASSLIAGGREQF

J: TRBJ1-6
V: TRBV10-3
CDR3: AISAALRSGSPLH

J: TRBJ1-2
V: TRBV7-2
CDR3: ASSSPWAGSWGGYT

J: TRBJ2-2
V: TRBV2
CDR3: ASSDVSGRAGNTGELF

J: TRBJ2-6
V: TRBV4-3
CDR3: ASSQEWTGGGGANVLT

J: TRBJ1-1
V: TRBV20-1
CDR3: SARTTVDRTEAF

J: TRBJ2-5
V: TRBV18
CDR3: ASSLQETQY

J: TRBJ2-5
V: TRBV7-8
CDR3: ASSFFAETQY

J: TRBJ2-5
V: TRBV7-7
CDR3: ASSRTGIETQY

J: TRBJ2-3
V: TRBV6-1
CDR3: ASRPSGHTDTQY

J: TRBJ1-2
V: TRBV5-4
CDR3: ASSGGTESNYGYT

J: TRBJ2-5
V: TRBV6-2/TRBV6-3
CDR3: ASSYAGPRIQETQY